The next 11 T cell receptor beta chains were all read from a single sample in a study of blood T cell repertoires in COVID-19. TCRdb keeps only in-frame clones here, not all; method: immunoSEQ multiplex PCR. The sample has around 52,000 clones, roughly 82% seen once. The sequenced sample consisted of peripheral blood. These receptors all come from an older woman with acute or convalescent COVID-19.

The chain couples TRBV29-1 to TRBJ2-7; D possibly corresponds to TRBD2 (5 bases). V shed 4 bases and J shed 3 bases, with 10 bases lying between them. The CDR3 totals 12 residues. The germline V gene has CDR1 SQVTM and CDR2 ANQGSEA. CDR3 DNA: TGCAGCGTTGGGCGGACTGACTACGAGCAGTACTTC. It specifies CSVGRTDYEQYF.

This rearrangement joins TRBV30 to TRBJ1-4; 8 bases line up with TRBD1. The CDR3 loop spans 14 amino acids. From germline, CDR1 is GTSNPN and CDR2 SVGIG (reference sequence). The junction had 6 bases not matched to a gene; V was cut back by 2 bases and J by 7 bases. DNA for the CDR3: TGTGCCTGGAGTCTAACGGACAGGGCTGAAAAACTGTTTTTT. Translation: CAWSLTDRAEKLFF. The full variable domain, rest sourced from reference TRBV30 and TRBJ1-4, is SQTIHQWPATLVQPVGSPLSLECTVEGTSNPNLYWYRQAAGRGLQLLFYSVGIGQISSEVPQNLSASRPQDRQFILSSKKLLLSDSGFYLCAWSLTDRAEKLFFGSGTQLSVL.

The rearrangement uses TRBV19 and TRBJ2-1; the match to TRBD2 covers 8 bases. The V and J ends lost 4 bases and 15 bases, in that order; junction bases with no gene match: 14. Germline V gene lookup returns CDR1 LNHDA and CDR2 SQIVND (reference sequence). The CDR3 has 14 residues. In DNA, the CDR3 is TGTGCCAGTAGTACTTCCCCCGGGACTAGTGATCTGTTCTTC. As protein: CASSTSPGTSDLFF.

CDR3 DNA: TGTGCCAGCAGTTTAACGGGAGATGGCTACACCTTC. Its translation is CASSLTGDGYTF. The chain links TRBV27 to TRBJ1-2, with D uncertain. The CDR3 totals 12 residues. Germline V gives CDR1 MNHEY, CDR2 SMNVEV (reference sequence). V was trimmed by 2 bases and J by 6 bases, leaving 7 bases between them.

The chain uses TRBV9 and TRBJ1-5, with D tentatively TRBD1 (6 bases). In germline, CDR1 is SGDLS, CDR2 YYNGEE. There are 14 residues in the CDR3. Between the trimmed V and J ends, which lost 5 bases and 1 base, there was a span of 10 bases. As DNA, the CDR3 is TGTGCCAGCAGTGGACAGACAAGCAATCAGCCCCAGCATTTT. Its translation: CASSGQTSNQPQHF.

The chain joins TRBV6-1 to TRBJ1-2, with 7 bases identical to TRBD1. J was trimmed by 0 bases and V by 0 bases; bases with no gene match: 4. CDR1 is MNHNS and CDR2 is SASEGT in the germline V gene. The CDR3 spans 16 residues. This CDR3 is CASSEAMTGTNYGYTF. The CDR3 nucleotides are TGTGCCAGCAGTGAAGCGATGACAGGGACTAACTATGGCTACACCTTC.

The rearrangement uses TRBV24-1 and TRBJ1-6; 7 bases map to TRBD1. Trimming at V came to 3 bases and at J to 1 base, leaving 5 bases not matched to a gene. The CDR3 has 17 residues. CDR1 is KGHDR and CDR2 is SFDVKD in the germline V gene. CDR3 DNA sequence: TGTGCCACCAGTGATACACAGGGGTGGTCCTATAATTCACCCCTCCACTTT. It is translated as CATSDTQGWSYNSPLHF.

J is TRBJ2-5 and V is TRBV5-1; TRBD2 agrees at 8 bases. With 9 bases clipped from V and 3 bases from J, the junction kept 7 bases outside the gene matches. The CDR3 sequence is 13 residues long. The germline gives CDR1 SGHRS, CDR2 YFSETQ. CDR3 in DNA: TGCGCCACGAGTAGCGGGGTAGAAGAGACCCAGTACTTC. This sequence encodes CATSSGVEETQYF. Supplemented by reference TRBV5-1 and TRBJ2-5, the full variable domain reads KAGVTQTPRYLIKTRGQQVTLSCSPISGHRSVSWYQQTPGQGLQFLFEYFSETQRNKGNFPGRFSGRQFSNSRSEMNVSTLELGDSALYLCATSSGVEETQYFGPGTRLLVL.

This rearrangement joins TRBV6-5 to TRBJ1-1; D unresolved. V dropped 10 bases and J dropped 5 bases, with 20 bases sitting between them. This CDR3 has 14 amino acids. The germline V gene encodes CDR1 MNHEY and CDR2 SVGAGI. The CDR3, as DNA: TGTGCCACGCTGTGGGGAGGGCTGGTTACTGAAGCTTTCTTT. Amino acid sequence: CATLWGGLVTEAFF.

V and J are TRBV4-1 and TRBJ1-1; D ambiguous. The CDR3 is made up of 15 amino acids. Germline assignment: CDR1 MGHRA and CDR2 YSYEKL. The V and J ends lost 4 bases and 0 bases respectively, with 12 bases between them. The CDR3 spells CASSRQVSMNTEAFF. Here the CDR3 DNA reads TGCGCCAGCAGCCGACAAGTCTCTATGAACACTGAAGCTTTCTTT.

The chain has TRBV6-5 and TRBJ2-1; the match to TRBD1 covers 8 bases. Germline CDR1 MNHEY, CDR2 SVGAGI. V lost 4 bases and J lost 7; bases outside the gene matches: 3. CDR3 length equals 13 residues. The CDR3 region is CASSWTGTNEQFF. The DNA of the CDR3 is TGTGCCAGCAGTTGGACAGGGACTAATGAGCAGTTCTTC.